The 21 T cell receptor beta chains in this list originate from one sample, sequenced in a study of blood T cell repertoires in COVID-19. The data were produced by immunoSEQ multiplex PCR, yet TCRdb's version contains in-frame clones alone and is incomplete. The sample carries around 250,000 clones, around 84% recorded once. The specimen sequenced was PBMCs or T cells enriched from blood (not recorded which). Receptors originate from a woman between 45 and 60 years old who had been exposed to COVID-19.

In this sample, this clone turned up once. This sequence joins TRBV6-2 or TRBV6-3 and TRBJ1-2, with D tentatively TRBD1 (5 bases). V was shortened by 6 bases and J by 1 base, with 12 bases between the two germline ends. CDR1 and CDR2 (germline): MNHEY, SVGEGT. The CDR3 covers 14 residues. Here the CDR3 DNA reads TGTGCCAGCAGCCGGACCGACAGTAACTATGGCTACACCTTC. Its protein product is CASSRTDSNYGYTF.

The chain carries TRBV3-1 (or the pseudogene TRBV3-2) and TRBJ1-2, with D tentatively TRBD1 (5 bases). Trimming cost V 2 bases and J 7 bases, with 14 bases left between them. The CDR3 extends over 14 amino acids. The V gene's germline CDR1 is LGHDT and CDR2 YNNKEL (reference sequence). The CDR3 DNA follows: TGTGCCAGCAGCCAATATCAAGGGCAGGGTGGCTACACCTTC. It specifies CASSQYQGQGGYTF.

The genes are TRBV27 and TRBJ1-6; no clear D gene. Trimming removed 2 bases from V and 11 bases from J, with 7 bases in between. In germline, CDR1 is MNHEY, CDR2 SMNVEV (reference sequence). There are 12 residues in the CDR3. CDR3 coding DNA: TGTGCCAGCAGTTTAACTGGAGCACCCCTCCACTTT. This translates into CASSLTGAPLHF.

The rearrangement links TRBV28 to TRBJ1-1; 7 bases fit TRBD1. The germline V gene encodes CDR1 MDHEN and CDR2 SYDVKM. This CDR3 has 14 residues. V gave up 6 bases and J gave up 6 bases; unmatched junction bases: 10. Here the CDR3 reads CASSPANRGSEAFF. The DNA of the CDR3 is TGTGCCAGCAGCCCAGCAAACAGGGGCTCTGAAGCTTTCTTT.

V is TRBV7-2 and J is TRBJ2-3; TRBD2 might be the D (6 bases). The CDR3 totals 15 residues. V was trimmed by 1 base and J by 7 bases, leaving 15 bases between them. From germline, CDR1 is SGHTA and CDR2 FQGNSA. The CDR3 spells CASSLGGDLGHTQYF. CDR3 in DNA: TGTGCCAGCAGCTTAGGGGGGGACCTAGGACATACGCAGTATTTT.

With regard to this clone: The same CDR3 arises from other DNA sequences in this sample as well. J is TRBJ1-4 and V is TRBV15; 9 nucleotides match TRBD1. Unmatched junction bases numbered 4, after V lost 3 bases and J lost 8 bases. Germline loops: CDR1 LNHNV, CDR2 YYDKDF (reference sequence). There are 14 residues in the CDR3. CDR3 amino acids: CATSSRDRAEKLFF. Written as DNA, the CDR3 is TGTGCCACCAGCAGTAGGGACAGGGCAGAAAAACTGTTTTTT.

The rearrangement links TRBV28 to TRBJ1-1, with D possibly being TRBD1 (6 bases). Per germline, CDR1 MDHEN and CDR2 SYDVKM. The CDR3 is 16 amino acids. The V and J ends lost 4 bases and 0 bases respectively, with 15 bases between them. The CDR3 sequence is CASSWRGGSVNTEAFF. DNA of the CDR3: TGTGCCAGCAGTTGGAGGGGGGGGTCTGTGAACACTGAAGCTTTCTTT.

This chain links TRBV9 with TRBJ2-3; 13 positions match TRBD2. Per germline, CDR1 SGDLS and CDR2 YYNGEE. The CDR3 has 16 residues. The V segment lost 3 bases and the J segment 3 bases; nucleotides outside the gene matches: 4. CDR3 nucleotide sequence: TGTGCCAGCAGCGCCGGGACTAGCGGGGATACAGATACGCAGTATTTT. Translating it yields CASSAGTSGDTDTQYF.

The J gene is TRBJ1-6, the V gene TRBV28, with D perhaps matching TRBD1 (6 bases). In germline, CDR1 is MDHEN, CDR2 SYDVKM. The CDR3 is 16 residues long. V was cut by 4 bases and J by 0 bases, with 10 bases left in between. DNA of the CDR3: TGTGCCAGCAGTTCCACAGGGCCCTCCTATAATTCACCCCTCCACTTT. It codes for CASSSTGPSYNSPLHF. Together with reference TRBV28 and TRBJ1-6, the CDR3 gives the full variable domain: DVKVTQSSRYLVKRTGEKVFLECVQDMDHENMFWYRQDPGLGLRLIYFSYDVKMKEKGDIPEGYSVSREKKERFSLILESASTNQTSMYLCASSSTGPSYNSPLHFGNGTRLTVT.

The chain combines TRBV27 with TRBJ1-2, with 9 bases identical to TRBD1. Germline-derived CDR1 and CDR2 are MNHEY and SMNVEV (reference sequence). V was clipped by 3 bases and J by 6 bases; unmatched bases: 2. This CDR3 has 13 residues. The CDR3: CASSLGTGHGYTF. The DNA of the CDR3 is TGTGCCAGCAGTTTGGGGACAGGGCATGGCTACACCTTC.

The gene calls are TRBV7-2 and TRBJ2-5; TRBD1 might be the D (6 bases). There are 14 residues in the CDR3. V lost 6 bases to trimming and J lost 4 bases, with 15 bases between them. From germline, CDR1 is SGHTA and CDR2 FQGNSA. CDR3: CASRRNLGAETQYF. The CDR3, as DNA: TGTGCCAGCAGGAGAAACCTGGGGGCAGAGACCCAGTACTTC. The whole variable domain, remainder taken from reference TRBV7-2 and TRBJ2-5, is GAGVSQSPSNKVTEKGKDVELRCDPISGHTALYWYRQSLGQGLEFLIYFQGNSAPDKSGLPSDRFSAERTGGSVSTLTIQRTQQEDSAVYLCASRRNLGAETQYFGPGTRLLVL.

This clone was detected only once. The V call is TRBV28, the J call TRBJ1-6; perhaps TRBD1 as D (6 bases). With 3 bases removed from V and 7 bases from J, the gap between germline ends came to 7 bases. This CDR3 is 13 amino acids long. Germline V gene lookup returns CDR1 MDHEN and CDR2 SYDVKM. CDR3 nucleotides: TGTGCCAGCAGTTTCACAGGGAATTCACCCCTCCACTTT. Encoded protein: CASSFTGNSPLHF.

V usage is TRBV7-2 and J usage is TRBJ1-3; D gene uncertain. The CDR3 extends over 15 amino acids. Germline loops: CDR1 SGHTA, CDR2 FQGNSA. The V end lost 1 base, the J end lost 4 bases, and 11 bases lay between the germline ends. CDR3 protein: CASSLEAESGNTIYF. Here the CDR3 DNA reads TGTGCCAGCAGCTTAGAGGCGGAGTCCGGAAACACCATATATTTT.

J is TRBJ1-5 and V is TRBV3-1 (or the pseudogene TRBV3-2); weak D call: TRBD1 (6 bases). The CDR3 consists of 15 residues. The germline V gene has CDR1 LGHDT and CDR2 YNNKEL (reference sequence). Between the trimmed V and J ends, which lost 3 bases and 2 bases, there was a span of 11 bases. CDR3 sequence: CASSQGAGGNQPQHF. The CDR3 DNA sequence: TGTGCCAGCAGCCAGGGGGCGGGTGGCAATCAGCCCCAGCATTTT.

The genes are TRBV18 and TRBJ1-1; D perhaps matches TRBD1 (6 bases). Trimming shortened V by 3 bases and J by 0 bases, and 20 bases separated the two germline ends. The CDR3 has 18 residues. Germline values: CDR1 KGHSH, CDR2 LQKENI. CDR3 sequence: CASSPLHRVGLMNTEAFF. The CDR3 DNA reads as TGTGCCAGCTCACCTCTCCACAGGGTCGGACTTATGAACACTGAAGCTTTCTTT. Using reference TRBV18 and TRBJ1-1 for the parts outside the CDR3, the full variable domain is NAGVMQNPRHLVRRRGQEARLRCSPMKGHSHVYWYRQLPEEGLKFMVYLQKENIIDESGMPKERFSAEFPKEGPSILRIQQVVRGDSAAYFCASSPLHRVGLMNTEAFFGQGTRLTVV.

The V call is TRBV18, the J call TRBJ2-1, with a possible D match to TRBD2 (6 bases). V lost 6 bases and J 9 bases, leaving 27 bases between the germline ends. Germline lookup yields CDR1 KGHSH and CDR2 LQKENI. This CDR3 is built from 17 residues. The CDR3 DNA reads TGTGCCAGCTCTCGAGATATAGGAGGGCAGGTTGACAGTGAGCAGTTCTTC. Translated: CASSRDIGGQVDSEQFF.

This chain links TRBV5-1 with TRBJ1-1; D may be TRBD1 (6 bases). Trimming cost V 3 bases and J 3 bases, with 12 bases left between them. Germline CDR1 and CDR2: SGHRS and YFSETQ. The CDR3 runs 14 residues. In DNA form, the CDR3 reads TGCGCCAGCAGCTACAGGGATGGGGACACTGAAGCTTTCTTT. It specifies CASSYRDGDTEAFF.

The chain uses TRBV5-1 and TRBJ2-1; tentatively, D is TRBD1 (7 bases). Germline values: CDR1 SGHRS, CDR2 YFSETQ. V was clipped by 1 base and J by 4 bases, with 12 bases between them. This CDR3 contains 15 residues. The CDR3 DNA reads as TGCGCCAGCAGCTTGCAGGGGGGCCAGTACAATGAGCAGTTCTTC. As protein: CASSLQGGQYNEQFF.

This rearrangement joins TRBV5-4 to TRBJ1-1, with TRBD1 matching over 10 bases. The CDR3 covers 18 residues. In germline, CDR1 is SGHNT, CDR2 YYREEE (reference sequence). The V and J ends lost 3 bases and 2 bases, in that order; junction bases with no gene match: 13. Written as DNA, the CDR3 is TGTGCCAGCAGCTATCCGGGACAGGGGCGGGGGCTTAACACTGAAGCTTTCTTT. It codes for CASSYPGQGRGLNTEAFF.

A single count supports this clone. J is TRBJ2-3 and V is TRBV5-4, with TRBD1 matching over 7 bases. V lost 4 bases to trimming and J lost 2 bases; unmatched junction nucleotides: 4. There are 14 residues in the CDR3. The germline gives CDR1 SGHNT, CDR2 YYREEE (reference sequence). The CDR3 reads CASSRDSFTDTQYF. CDR3 in DNA: TGTGCCAGCAGCCGGGACAGTTTCACAGATACGCAGTATTTT.

This clone showed up just once. V and J are TRBV28 and TRBJ1-4, with 8 bases matching TRBD1. The CDR3 is 15 amino acids. V shed 5 bases, J shed 3 bases, and the junction held 5 bases outside the gene matches. Germline V gene sequence: CDR1 MDHEN, CDR2 SYDVKM. In DNA form, the CDR3 reads TGTGCCAGCAGTCCAGGGGGCCTATCTAATGAAAAACTGTTTTTT. It is translated as CASSPGGLSNEKLFF.